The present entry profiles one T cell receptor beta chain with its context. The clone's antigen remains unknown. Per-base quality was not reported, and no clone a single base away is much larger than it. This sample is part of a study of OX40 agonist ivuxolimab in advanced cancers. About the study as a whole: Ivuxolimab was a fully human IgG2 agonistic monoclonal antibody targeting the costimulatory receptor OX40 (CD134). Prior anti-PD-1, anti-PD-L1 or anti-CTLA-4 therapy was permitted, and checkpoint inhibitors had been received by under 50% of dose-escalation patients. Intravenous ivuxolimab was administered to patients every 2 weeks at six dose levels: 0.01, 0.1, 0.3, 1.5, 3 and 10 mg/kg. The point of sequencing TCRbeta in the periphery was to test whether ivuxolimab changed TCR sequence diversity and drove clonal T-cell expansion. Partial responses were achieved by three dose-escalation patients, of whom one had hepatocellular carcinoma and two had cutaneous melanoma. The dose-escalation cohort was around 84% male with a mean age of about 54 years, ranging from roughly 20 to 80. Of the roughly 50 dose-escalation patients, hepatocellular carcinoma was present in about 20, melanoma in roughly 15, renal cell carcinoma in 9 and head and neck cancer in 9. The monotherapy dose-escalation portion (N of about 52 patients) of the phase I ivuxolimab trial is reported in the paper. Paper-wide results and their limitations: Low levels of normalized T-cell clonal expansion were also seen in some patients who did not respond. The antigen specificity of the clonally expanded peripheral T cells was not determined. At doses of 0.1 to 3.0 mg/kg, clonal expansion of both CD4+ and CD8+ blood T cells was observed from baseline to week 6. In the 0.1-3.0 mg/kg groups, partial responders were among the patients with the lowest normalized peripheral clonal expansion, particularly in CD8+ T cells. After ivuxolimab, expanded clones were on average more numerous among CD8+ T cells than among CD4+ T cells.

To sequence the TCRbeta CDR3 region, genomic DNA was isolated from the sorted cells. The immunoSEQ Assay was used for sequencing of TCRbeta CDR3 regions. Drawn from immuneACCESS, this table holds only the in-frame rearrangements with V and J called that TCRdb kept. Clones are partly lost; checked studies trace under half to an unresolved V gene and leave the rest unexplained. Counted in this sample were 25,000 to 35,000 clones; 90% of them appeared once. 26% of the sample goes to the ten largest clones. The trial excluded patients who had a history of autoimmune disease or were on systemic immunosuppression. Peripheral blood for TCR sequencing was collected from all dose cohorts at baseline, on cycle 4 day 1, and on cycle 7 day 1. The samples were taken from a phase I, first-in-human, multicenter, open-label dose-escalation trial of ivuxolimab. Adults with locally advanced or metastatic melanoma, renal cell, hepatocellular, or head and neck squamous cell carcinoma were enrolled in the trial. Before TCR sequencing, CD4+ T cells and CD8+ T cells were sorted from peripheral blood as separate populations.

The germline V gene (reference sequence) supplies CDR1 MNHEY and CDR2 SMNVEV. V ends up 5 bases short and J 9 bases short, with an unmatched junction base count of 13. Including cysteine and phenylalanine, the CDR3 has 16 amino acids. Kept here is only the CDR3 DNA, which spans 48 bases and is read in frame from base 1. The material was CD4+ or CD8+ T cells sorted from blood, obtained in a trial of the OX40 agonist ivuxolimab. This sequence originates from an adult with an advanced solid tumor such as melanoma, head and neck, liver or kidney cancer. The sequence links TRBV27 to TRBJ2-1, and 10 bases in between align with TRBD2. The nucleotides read TGTGCCAGCAGTACGACCCCGGGACTAGCGAGTGGTGAGCAGTTCTTC. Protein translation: CASSTTPGLASGEQFF.